This passage covers 26 T cell receptor beta chains from one sample sequenced in a study of T cell responses to AZD1222 COVID-19 vaccine. TCRdb's table, derived via immunoSEQ multiplex PCR, lists solely in-frame clones and lacks some. The table has roughly 130,000 clones, just over 85% seen once. Here the sequenced sample was peripheral blood, taken on day 0 of AZD1222 vaccination. These receptors all come from an adult in good health.

The rearrangement uses TRBV3-1 (or the pseudogene TRBV3-2) and TRBJ2-4, with D uncertain. CDR1 and CDR2 from the germline V gene are LGHDT and YNNKEL (reference sequence). Trimming shortened V by 4 bases and J by 7 bases, and 14 bases separated the two germline ends. There are 14 residues in the CDR3. This CDR3 reads CASSPYHTTNIQYF. Here the CDR3 DNA reads TGTGCCAGCAGCCCGTATCATACTACCAACATTCAGTACTTC.

This rearrangement joins TRBV7-8 to TRBJ1-6; maybe TRBD1 (6 bases). V was trimmed by 1 base and J by 5 bases, leaving 21 bases between them. This CDR3 comprises 19 residues. Germline V CDR1 and CDR2: SGHVS, FQNEAQ. The CDR3 bases are TGTGCCAGCAGCTTAGACGGACGTCGGGGGGCCCTCGATAATTCACCCCTCCACTTT. Translated, it gives CASSLDGRRGALDNSPLHF.

The chain is built from TRBV12-3 or TRBV12-4 and TRBJ1-2; tentatively, D is TRBD1 (5 bases). Trimming pared 6 bases from V and 8 bases from J, leaving 16 bases between. CDR3 length: 13 residues. Here the CDR3 reads CASSPGLGLGYTF. The CDR3 DNA is TGTGCCAGCAGCCCGGGACTGGGGCTAGGCTACACCTTC.

The rearrangement links TRBV29-1 to TRBJ1-2; no reliable D call. Germline V gives CDR1 SQVTM, CDR2 ANQGSEA. Trimming took off 1 base at V and 7 bases at J, with 13 bases between the two ends. The CDR3 has 13 residues. The CDR3 loop is CSVEGFDFTGYTF. DNA for the CDR3: TGCAGCGTTGAAGGTTTCGACTTCACTGGCTACACCTTC. The full variable domain, in which reference TRBV29-1 and TRBJ1-2 provide the parts outside the CDR3, is SAVISQKPSRDICQRGTSLTIQCQVDSQVTMMFWYRQQPGQSLTLIATANQGSEATYESGFVIDKFPISRPNLTFSTLTVSNMSPEDSSIYLCSVEGFDFTGYTFGSGTRLTVV.

The genes are TRBV6-5 and TRBJ1-2; a weak D match, TRBD1 (5 bases). Trimming cost V 8 bases and J 4 bases, with 11 bases left between them. Looked up from germline, CDR1 is MNHEY and CDR2 is SVGAGI. The CDR3 extends over 12 amino acids. The CDR3 sequence: CASGTFSYGYTF. CDR3 bases: TGTGCCAGCGGGACCTTCTCCTATGGCTACACCTTC.

This clone has only one observation. This chain uses TRBV28 with TRBJ1-4; no definite D call. The V gene's germline CDR1 is MDHEN and CDR2 SYDVKM. The V and J ends lost 6 bases and 6 bases respectively, with 8 bases between them. The CDR3 extends over 12 amino acids. The CDR3 DNA follows: TGTGCCAGCAGCCGGGTGGATGAAAAACTGTTTTTT. It yields the protein CASSRVDEKLFF.

This clone was picked up a small number of times. Here the CDR3 DNA reads TGCGCCAGCAGCCAAGATCAGGGGGAGAGCTACGAGCAGTACTTC. Protein: CASSQDQGESYEQYF. V usage is TRBV4-1 and J usage is TRBJ2-7, with 7 bases that match TRBD1. Germline V lookup: CDR1 MGHRA, CDR2 YSYEKL. This CDR3 has 15 residues. V shed 0 bases and J 3 bases; nucleotides not matched to a gene: 5.

Only a few counts were recorded for this clone. The chain links TRBV9 to TRBJ1-1; no firm D call. The V gene lost 4 bases and the J gene lost 3 bases, with 13 bases spanning the gap. The germline V gene has CDR1 SGDLS and CDR2 YYNGEE. The CDR3 length is 14 residues. The CDR3: CASSSAFGDTEAFF. CDR3 DNA: TGTGCCAGCAGCTCAGCCTTTGGGGACACTGAAGCTTTCTTT.

This clone is a singleton in its sample. The chain is built from TRBV13 and TRBJ1-1; no clear D gene. V was shortened by 6 bases and J by 6 bases, with 14 bases between the two germline ends. The germline gives CDR1 PRHDT, CDR2 FYEKMQ (reference sequence). The CDR3 is 13 amino acids. CDR3 residues: CASRARRVSEAFF. The CDR3 DNA sequence: TGTGCCAGCAGGGCGAGGCGGGTGTCTGAAGCTTTCTTT.

The rearrangement joins TRBV9 to TRBJ2-1; 9 nucleotides align to TRBD2. The CDR3 covers 17 residues. The V and J ends lost 3 bases and 7 bases, in that order; junction bases with no gene match: 14. The V gene's germline CDR1 is SGDLS and CDR2 YYNGEE. The CDR3 spells CASSDGTGTSFPNEQFF. As DNA, the CDR3 is TGTGCCAGCAGCGACGGAACCGGGACTAGCTTCCCGAATGAGCAGTTCTTC.

This chain links TRBV10-1 with TRBJ2-1, with 7 nucleotides matching TRBD1. The CDR3 is made up of 16 amino acids. Germline V lookup: CDR1 WNHNN, CDR2 SYGVQD (reference sequence). V was pared by 2 bases and J by 0 bases, with 4 bases of the junction left unmatched. Written as DNA, the CDR3 is TGCGCCAGCAGTGAGACCCGGGACAGCTCCTACAATGAGCAGTTCTTC. Residues: CASSETRDSSYNEQFF.

The chain recombines TRBV25-1 with TRBJ1-2; D remains ambiguous. The germline V and J ends were trimmed by 8 bases and 8 bases, with 15 bases remaining between them. CDR1 is MGHDK, CDR2 SYGVNS, per germline. The CDR3 runs 12 residues. The CDR3 DNA reads TGTGCCAGCGGGCAGGCTGGGGAGGGCTACACCTTC. This translates into CASGQAGEGYTF.

This rearrangement joins TRBV6-1 to TRBJ2-1; TRBD2 matches 8 bases. This CDR3 contains 16 residues. Germline CDR1 is MNHNS and CDR2 is SASEGT. Trimming cost V 2 bases and J 3 bases; bases outside gene matches: 6. CDR3 region: CASSETWRGVYNEQFF. The CDR3 DNA follows: TGTGCCAGCAGTGAAACCTGGCGGGGGGTCTACAATGAGCAGTTCTTC.

This clone was observed a handful of times. The chain recombines TRBV7-9 with TRBJ1-1, with unresolved D. Trimming shortened V by 9 bases and J by 5 bases, and 13 bases separated the two germline ends. The CDR3 has 12 amino acids. The germline gives CDR1 SEHNR, CDR2 FQNEAQ (reference sequence). CDR3 amino acids: CASSADGTEAFF. CDR3 sequence (DNA): TGTGCCAGTTCGGCGGATGGGACTGAAGCTTTCTTT.

The V gene is TRBV7-2, the J gene TRBJ2-7, with 12 bases that match TRBD1. Trimming removed 4 bases from V and 6 bases from J; junction bases left unmatched: 7. This CDR3 has 15 residues. The V gene's germline CDR1 is SGHTA and CDR2 FQGNSA. The CDR3 spells CASSSTGTGGLEQYF. In nucleotides, the CDR3 is TGTGCCAGCAGCTCAACCGGGACAGGGGGCCTCGAGCAGTACTTC. Variable domain in full (rest from reference TRBV7-2 and TRBJ2-7): GAGVSQSPSNKVTEKGKDVELRCDPISGHTALYWYRQSLGQGLEFLIYFQGNSAPDKSGLPSDRFSAERTGGSVSTLTIQRTQQEDSAVYLCASSSTGTGGLEQYFGPGTRLTVT.

The rearrangement links TRBV29-1 to TRBJ1-1; no clear D gene. V lost 0 bases and J 1 base, leaving 9 bases between the germline ends. From germline, CDR1 is SQVTM and CDR2 ANQGSEA. This CDR3 region has 14 residues. The CDR3 reads CSVEDRSKNTEAFF. CDR3 in DNA: TGCAGCGTTGAAGACAGGTCCAAGAACACTGAAGCTTTCTTT.

The chain joins TRBV19 to TRBJ1-3; D may be TRBD1 (5 bases). V was cut by 6 bases and J by 4 bases, with 19 bases left in between. The CDR3 consists of 16 residues. Germline CDR1 reads LNHDA; CDR2 reads SQIVND (reference sequence). The CDR3 nucleotides read TGTGCCAGTAGAGGTTCGGGGACTAGCGGAGGAAACACCATATATTTT. It is translated as CASRGSGTSGGNTIYF.

The chain employs TRBV6-5 and TRBJ2-5; no clear D. CDR3 length: 13 amino acids. V dropped 4 bases and J dropped 6 bases, with 12 bases sitting between them. From germline, CDR1 is MNHEY and CDR2 SVGAGI. CDR3 nucleotides: TGTGCCAGCAGTTCCCCGGGTCAGAAGACCCAGTACTTC. It yields the protein CASSSPGQKTQYF.

J is TRBJ1-5 and V is TRBV7-3; D not resolved. Trimming shortened V by 5 bases and J by 0 bases, and 23 bases separated the two germline ends. This CDR3 contains 19 residues. Germline V gene sequence: CDR1 SGHTA, CDR2 FQGTGA. The CDR3 nucleotides are TGTGCCAGCAGCGCAAATAGAAACGACGGCTTCTATAGCAATCAGCCCCAGCATTTT. Translated, it gives CASSANRNDGFYSNQPQHF.

In its sample, this clone was seen once. This chain uses TRBV6-6 with TRBJ1-5; D not certain. The CDR3 covers 12 residues. V was shortened by 6 bases and J by 0 bases, with 3 bases between the two germline ends. The V gene's germline CDR1 is MNHNY and CDR2 SVGAGI (reference sequence). CDR3 in amino acids: CASSNSNQPQHF. The CDR3 DNA follows: TGTGCCAGCAGCAATAGCAATCAGCCCCAGCATTTT.

For the CDR3, the DNA is TGTGCCAGCAGTTTTTACAACACTGAAGCTTTCTTT. This encodes CASSFYNTEAFF. V usage is TRBV28 and J usage is TRBJ1-1, with D hard to call. Germline V gene sequence: CDR1 MDHEN, CDR2 SYDVKM. V lost 3 bases and J 2 bases, leaving 4 bases between the germline ends. The CDR3 is 12 residues long.

The V and J genes are TRBV6-6 and TRBJ2-4; 10 bases are a match to TRBD2. Germline V gene sequence: CDR1 MNHNY, CDR2 SVGAGI (reference sequence). Germline trimming cut 7 bases from V and 8 bases from J; bases unmatched to any gene: 5. The CDR3 contains 13 residues. The CDR3 DNA is TGTGCCAGCAATCCAGCGGGGGGGCACATTCAGTACTTC. This encodes CASNPAGGHIQYF.

V usage is TRBV11-1 and J usage is TRBJ2-1, with D perhaps TRBD1 or TRBD2 (5 bases each). The CDR3 consists of 14 residues. Germline V gene sequence: CDR1 SGHAT, CDR2 FQDESV (reference sequence). V was trimmed by 1 base and J by 8 bases, leaving 12 bases between them. DNA of the CDR3: TGTGCCAGCAGCTTAGTATCACGGGACGATGAGCAGTTCTTC. It specifies CASSLVSRDDEQFF.

This clone was observed once. This rearrangement joins TRBV18 to TRBJ2-7; 11 nucleotides agree with TRBD1. CDR1 is KGHSH, CDR2 LQKENI, per germline. V shed 3 bases and J 4 bases; nucleotides not matched to a gene: 2. This CDR3 contains 14 residues. This CDR3 reads CASSPGDRGYEQYF. The CDR3 bases are TGTGCCAGCTCACCCGGGGACAGGGGGTACGAGCAGTACTTC.

The chain recombines TRBV27 with TRBJ2-1, with D unresolved. CDR1 and CDR2 from the germline V gene are MNHEY and SMNVEV (reference sequence). Trimming pared 1 base from V and 15 bases from J, leaving 16 bases between. The CDR3 is made up of 13 amino acids. The CDR3 spells CASSLFAFDRPFF. In DNA form, the CDR3 reads TGTGCCAGCAGTTTATTTGCCTTTGATCGGCCGTTCTTC.

This rearrangement joins TRBV3-1 (or the pseudogene TRBV3-2) to TRBJ1-2, with unresolved D. Germline-derived CDR1 and CDR2 are LGHDT and YNNKEL (reference sequence). The CDR3 covers 14 residues. Deletions cut 0 bases from V and 5 bases from J, with 10 bases between. CDR3 residues: CASSQEGYWYGYTF. The DNA for the CDR3 is TGTGCCAGCAGCCAAGAAGGGTACTGGTATGGCTACACCTTC.